The sequence of this TCR beta chain was determined in a study of cytomegalovirus exposure and HLA in healthy donors. Study results and limitations: Only CMV serostatus was available as immune exposure information. In vitro assays verified that a few CMV-associated chains recognized CMV antigens specifically. Several of the most significant clusters were apparently associated with common viral pathogens in a later analysis. HLA alleles were associated with fewer than 20,000 TCR beta sequences in a later analysis at 0.05 false discovery rate.

CDR3 length: 17 amino acids. V lost 1 base to trimming and J lost 4 bases, with 18 bases between them. The germline gives CDR1 SGHVS, CDR2 FQNEAQ. Concerning this clone: Antigen unknown.

Amplification used 60 Vbeta primers and 13 Jbeta primers. Repertoires were generated with immunoSEQ multiplex PCR, while TCRdb's copy carries only in-frame clones and drops some. The data contain about 150,000 clones, approximately 80% of them singletons. The receptor was derived from a man between 25 and 39 years old in good health and CMV-seropositive. The sample consisted of PBMCs. The J gene is TRBJ2-3, the V gene TRBV7-8, with D possibly being TRBD1 (6 bases). This CDR3 is CASSLGRAGDGADTQYF. The CDR3, as DNA: TGTGCCAGCAGCTTAGGTCGCGCAGGGGATGGGGCAGATACGCAGTATTTT.